Presented here are 25 T cell receptor beta chains from one specimen sequenced in a study of a mutant IDH1 vaccine in newly diagnosed glioma. The time point is: baseline, week 1 (first vaccination visit). Sample treatment: pre-vaccination baseline after standard-of-care therapy. Generated by immunoSEQ multiplex PCR, the TCRdb table keeps only in-frame clones and is missing some. The repertoire includes some 61,000 clones, about 86% of them detected once, and 2.9% sits in the top ten. The starting material was PBMCs, obtained from a glioma patient treated with radiotherapy, temozolomide or both. The receptors were gathered from a man aged 25-45 years with glioma.

This chain joins TRBV19 and TRBJ2-5; the match to TRBD2 covers 11 bases. Looked up from germline, CDR1 is LNHDA and CDR2 is SQIVND (reference sequence). V was clipped by 9 bases and J by 5 bases; unmatched bases: 14. The CDR3 is 16 amino acids. Written as DNA, the CDR3 is TGTGCCAGCCAGACTAGCGGGGCCTCGCTCGGTGAGACCCAGTACTTC. Protein sequence: CASQTSGASLGETQYF.

The V gene is TRBV7-9, the J gene TRBJ2-3; TRBD1 agrees at 7 bases. V lost 5 bases to trimming and J lost 1 base; unmatched junction nucleotides: 6. The CDR3 spans 15 residues. Germline-derived CDR1 and CDR2 are SEHNR and FQNEAQ (reference sequence). In DNA, the CDR3 is TGTGCCAGCAGCCTCTGGACAGGACGCACAGATACGCAGTATTTT. This sequence encodes CASSLWTGRTDTQYF.

CDR3 in amino acids: CASRRELLGANVLTF. Written as DNA, the CDR3 is TGTGCCAGCAGACGTGAGCTTCTTGGGGCCAACGTCCTGACTTTC. The V and J genes are TRBV7-8 and TRBJ2-6; unclear D gene. This CDR3 spans 15 amino acids. The germline CDR1 and CDR2 sequences are SGHVS and FQNEAQ. Trimming stripped 6 bases from V and 3 bases from J, with 12 bases between.

The chain is built from TRBV5-1 and TRBJ2-1; TRBD2 aligns across 12 bases. The germline CDR1 and CDR2 sequences are SGHRS and YFSETQ. With V trimmed by 4 bases and J by 7 bases, 9 bases remained unmatched. This CDR3 contains 16 residues. The CDR3 sequence: CASSRSSGGARNEQFF. In DNA, the CDR3 is TGCGCCAGCAGCCGGTCTAGCGGGGGGGCCCGAAATGAGCAGTTCTTC.

J is TRBJ2-5 and V is TRBV12-5; 11 nucleotides align to TRBD2. The CDR3 sequence is 16 residues long. Germline assignment: CDR1 LGHNT and CDR2 FRNRAP. The V segment lost 2 bases and the J segment 5 bases; nucleotides outside the gene matches: 7. The CDR3 nucleotides are TGTGCTAGTGGTTTGTATAGCGGGGGGGCATATGAGACCCAGTACTTC. Its translation: CASGLYSGGAYETQYF. The variable domain in full, with the rest retrieved from reference TRBV12-5 and TRBJ2-5, is DARVTQTPRHKVTEMGQEVTMRCQPILGHNTVFWYRQTMMQGLELLAYFRNRAPLDDSGMPKDRFSAEMPDATLATLKIQPSEPRDSAVYFCASGLYSGGAYETQYFGPGTRLLVL.

The rearrangement links TRBV11-2 to TRBJ1-2; 10 bases fit TRBD1. J was trimmed by 8 bases and V by 10 bases; bases with no gene match: 10. CDR3 size: 13 residues. The germline gives CDR1 SGHAT, CDR2 FQNNGV. CDR3 sequence: CAIRSGQGEGYTF. CDR3 nucleotide sequence: TGTGCCATCCGATCCGGACAGGGGGAGGGCTACACCTTC.

This sequence joins TRBV6-4 and TRBJ2-2; 7 nucleotides agree with TRBD1. V was pared by 6 bases and J by 6 bases, with 7 bases of the junction left unmatched. Per germline, CDR1 MRHNA and CDR2 SNTAGT. The CDR3 spans 14 residues. The DNA of the CDR3 is TGTGCCAGCAGGGAAGACAGGGTTTCCGGGGAGCTGTTTTTT. Protein product: CASREDRVSGELFF.

The chain carries TRBV10-2 and TRBJ2-1; TRBD1 or TRBD2 may be the D gene (5 bases each). The CDR3 runs to 11 residues. From germline, CDR1 is WSHSY and CDR2 SAAADI. V lost 8 bases to trimming and J lost 7 bases, with 9 bases between them. CDR3 residues: CASGTWNEQFF. The CDR3 DNA follows: TGCGCCAGCGGGACCTGGAATGAGCAGTTCTTC.

This rearrangement joins TRBV7-2 to TRBJ1-1; D ambiguous. Trimming pared 1 base from V and 7 bases from J, leaving 10 bases between. This CDR3 region has 13 residues. From germline, CDR1 is SGHTA and CDR2 FQGNSA. The CDR3 nucleotides read TGTGCCAGCAGCTTAGACCTTGAACTTGAAGCTTTCTTT. This translates into CASSLDLELEAFF. Filled out from reference TRBV7-2 and TRBJ1-1, the complete variable domain reads GAGVSQSPSNKVTEKGKDVELRCDPISGHTALYWYRQSLGQGLEFLIYFQGNSAPDKSGLPSDRFSAERTGGSVSTLTIQRTQQEDSAVYLCASSLDLELEAFFGQGTRLTVV.

The chain employs TRBV7-9 and TRBJ1-2, with D perhaps TRBD1 (6 bases). Germline V CDR1 and CDR2: SEHNR, FQNEAQ (reference sequence). The V and J ends lost 1 base and 3 bases respectively, with 12 bases between them. The CDR3 is 15 residues long. This CDR3 reads CASSLVVQGYYGYTF. The CDR3 DNA is TGTGCCAGCAGCTTAGTTGTGCAGGGGTACTATGGCTACACCTTC. Together with reference TRBV7-9 and TRBJ1-2, the CDR3 gives the full variable domain: DTGVSQNPRHKITKRGQNVTFRCDPISEHNRLYWYRQTLGQGPEFLTYFQNEAQLEKSRLLSDRFSAERPKGSFSTLEIQRTEQGDSAMYLCASSLVVQGYYGYTFGSGTRLTVV.

This clone appeared a single time. The V call is TRBV25-1, the J call TRBJ2-7; possibly TRBD1 for D (6 bases). The CDR3 sequence is 14 residues long. Germline CDR1 MGHDK, CDR2 SYGVNS. V lost 5 bases, J lost 0 bases, and 11 bases lay in between. In DNA, the CDR3 is TGTGCCAGCAGTTACCGGGACAACTCCTACGAGCAGTACTTC. Amino acid sequence: CASSYRDNSYEQYF.

The V and J genes are TRBV9 and TRBJ2-1; D is perhaps TRBD1 or TRBD2 (5 bases each). The CDR3 length is 13 residues. Germline lookup yields CDR1 SGDLS and CDR2 YYNGEE. Trimming removed 0 bases from V and 5 bases from J, with 6 bases in between. The CDR3 is CASSVVGDNEQFF. CDR3 DNA: TGTGCCAGCAGCGTAGTGGGGGACAATGAGCAGTTCTTC.

The chain combines TRBV7-8 with TRBJ2-7; no firm D call. Between the trimmed V and J ends, which lost 2 bases and 1 base, there was a span of 9 bases. This CDR3 contains 14 residues. From germline, CDR1 is SGHVS and CDR2 FQNEAQ. The CDR3 sequence: CASSLSGLSYEQYF. CDR3 sequence (DNA): TGTGCCAGCAGCTTAAGTGGCCTATCCTACGAGCAGTACTTC.

The genes are TRBV19 and TRBJ1-5, with a tentative D call TRBD1 (6 bases). Germline CDR1 is LNHDA and CDR2 is SQIVND (reference sequence). The CDR3 totals 15 residues. V dropped 3 bases and J dropped 6 bases, with 15 bases sitting between them. Here the CDR3 DNA reads TGTGCCAGTAGTATCCAAGGCAGGGGCACTCAGCCCCAGCATTTT. Translation gives CASSIQGRGTQPQHF. The full variable domain, its missing parts supplied by reference TRBV19 and TRBJ1-5, is DGGITQSPKYLFRKEGQNVTLSCEQNLNHDAMYWYRQDPGQGLRLIYYSQIVNDFQKGDIAEGYSVSREKKESFPLTVTSAQKNPTAFYLCASSIQGRGTQPQHFGDGTRLSIL.

This chain uses TRBV7-8 with TRBJ2-7; no firm D call. There are 14 residues in the CDR3. Germline CDR1 SGHVS, CDR2 FQNEAQ. V was pared by 5 bases and J by 6 bases, with 17 bases between. CDR3 protein: CASSADPFWGEQYF. The CDR3 nucleotides read TGTGCCAGCAGCGCGGACCCTTTCTGGGGCGAGCAGTACTTC.

This clone is a singleton in its sample. The chain has TRBV5-4 and TRBJ2-2, with D possibly being TRBD1 (5 bases). The germline gives CDR1 SGHNT, CDR2 YYREEE (reference sequence). The CDR3 is 15 residues long. V dropped 0 bases and J dropped 0 bases, with 6 bases sitting between them. This CDR3 reads CASSLDRSNTGELFF. The CDR3 region has the DNA TGTGCCAGCAGCTTGGACAGGTCGAACACCGGGGAGCTGTTTTTT.

In this sample, this clone turned up a few times. The chain employs TRBV10-2 and TRBJ1-1; D uncertain. V was shortened by 5 bases and J by 2 bases, with 12 bases between the two germline ends. This CDR3 is 14 amino acids long. CDR1 and CDR2 from the germline V gene are WSHSY and SAAADI. The CDR3 is CASSLARTNTEAFF. The CDR3 DNA reads as TGCGCCAGCAGTCTTGCCCGTACTAACACTGAAGCTTTCTTT.

The V and J genes are TRBV9 and TRBJ1-2; weak D call: TRBD1 (5 bases). This CDR3 region has 19 residues. V was clipped by 4 bases and J by 5 bases, with 30 bases between them. CDR1 is SGDLS and CDR2 is YYNGEE in the germline V gene. The CDR3 DNA reads TGTGCCAGCAGCCAAGATCGAGGCGGGACGGGGGATTCAGGTTATGGCTACACCTTC. It translates to CASSQDRGGTGDSGYGYTF. Full variable domain (rest looked up from reference TRBV9 and TRBJ1-2): DSGVTQTPKHLITATGQRVTLRCSPRSGDLSVYWYQQSLDQGLQFLIQYYNGEERAKGNILERFSAQQFPDLHSELNLSSLELGDSALYFCASSQDRGGTGDSGYGYTFGSGTRLTVV.

The chain couples TRBV11-3 to TRBJ2-3, with unresolved D. The CDR3 covers 15 residues. The V and J ends lost 1 base and 2 bases respectively, with 10 bases between them. CDR1 and CDR2 from the germline V gene are SGHNT and YENEEA. CDR3 residues: CASSLGARLTDTQYF. CDR3 nucleotide sequence: TGTGCCAGCAGCTTAGGTGCAAGACTCACAGATACGCAGTATTTT.

The chain couples TRBV19 to TRBJ2-3, with TRBD2 matching 8 bases. The CDR3 is 16 residues long. Germline CDR1 reads LNHDA; CDR2 reads SQIVND (reference sequence). Germline trimming cut 9 bases from V and 0 bases from J; bases unmatched to any gene: 11. The DNA for the CDR3 is TGTGCCAGCCGGGTGCGGGGGGTAACTAGCACAGATACGCAGTATTTT. The encoded protein is CASRVRGVTSTDTQYF. The full variable domain, rest sourced from reference TRBV19 and TRBJ2-3, is DGGITQSPKYLFRKEGQNVTLSCEQNLNHDAMYWYRQDPGQGLRLIYYSQIVNDFQKGDIAEGYSVSREKKESFPLTVTSAQKNPTAFYLCASRVRGVTSTDTQYFGPGTRLTVL.

The genes are TRBV4-2 and TRBJ2-3; D remains ambiguous. The CDR3 has 15 residues. The germline CDR1 and CDR2 sequences are LGHNA and YNFKEQ. Trimming stripped 0 bases from V and 6 bases from J, with 13 bases between. CDR3 in DNA: TGTGCCAGCAGCCAAGATCCCCATTCGGCCGATACGCAGTATTTT. Translated: CASSQDPHSADTQYF.

This chain joins TRBV2 and TRBJ2-3; 9 bases align to TRBD2. The V segment lost 3 bases and the J segment 5 bases; nucleotides outside the gene matches: 6. The germline V gene encodes CDR1 SNHLY and CDR2 FYNNEI. This CDR3 has 15 amino acids. As DNA, the CDR3 is TGTGCCAGCAGTGATACTAGCGGGTGGATAGATACGCAGTATTTT. It translates to CASSDTSGWIDTQYF. The full variable domain, in which reference TRBV2 and TRBJ2-3 provide the parts outside the CDR3, is EPEVTQTPSHQVTQMGQEVILRCVPISNHLYFYWYRQILGQKVEFLVSFYNNEISEKSEIFDDQFSVERPDGSNFTLKIRSTKLEDSAMYFCASSDTSGWIDTQYFGPGTRLTVL.

The J gene is TRBJ2-5, the V gene TRBV11-2; D uncertain. CDR3 length: 13 amino acids. The V end lost 0 bases, the J end lost 5 bases, and 7 bases lay between the germline ends. The germline gives CDR1 SGHAT, CDR2 FQNNGV. DNA of the CDR3: TGTGCCAGCAGCTTAGACGACGGGGAGACCCAGTACTTC. It translates to CASSLDDGETQYF.

In its sample, this clone was seen once. The CDR3 is CARSWDGDNQPQHF. The CDR3 DNA reads as TGTGCCAGAAGCTGGGACGGAGACAATCAGCCCCAGCATTTT. The chain links TRBV5-3 to TRBJ1-5; a weak D match, TRBD1 (5 bases). TRBV5-3 is filed as an ORF, its function uncertain. This CDR3 comprises 14 residues. Trimming took 3 bases from V and 3 from J, leaving 10 bases between them.

CDR3 residues: CAWSVGLAGKFTDTQYF. The CDR3 coding sequence is TGTGCCTGGAGTGTGGGGCTAGCGGGGAAATTCACAGATACGCAGTATTTT. This sequence joins TRBV30 and TRBJ2-3, with 9 bases lining up with TRBD2. The CDR3 loop spans 17 amino acids. Germline V gives CDR1 GTSNPN, CDR2 SVGIG (reference sequence). V trimming: 0 bases; J trimming: 2 bases; junction bases outside the gene matches: 9.